This TCR beta chain stems from a study of response to subunit inactivated influenza vaccine. A single record per CDR3 protein comes from TCRdb applying MiXCR to the RT-PCR reads. The sample consists of 500,000 to 550,000 distinct CDR3 sequences, under 30% of them appearing once. This CDR3 contains 14 residues. The germline V and J ends were trimmed by 4 bases and 5 bases, with 14 bases remaining between them. Per germline, CDR1 SGHDN and CDR2 FVKESK. In addition, the sample was reused for a study of T cells expressing NK-cell markers. That study adds: The authors generated TCR beta cDNA through 5'RACE template switching with UMIs. CD3+CD56+NKG2C+, CD3+CD56+NKG2C- and CD3+CD56-NKG2C+ T cells, once sorted, supplied the TCR beta repertoires. In about six donors, dominant CD3+CD56+NKG2C+ clones formed roughly 1.0-7.5% of CD8+ cells.

The sequencing here drew on CD4+ T cells sorted from PBMCs, taken 11 to 12 days after vaccination. This TCR derives from a man in his fifties or sixties who received an inactivated influenza vaccine. The V gene is TRBV14, the J gene TRBJ1-1; tentatively, D is TRBD1 (6 bases). In nucleotides, the CDR3 is TGTGCCAGCAGCCGGGGGGCCCGACGGACTGAAGCTTTCTTT. Translated: CASSRGARRTEAFF. Filled out from reference TRBV14 and TRBJ1-1, the complete variable domain reads EAGVTQFPSHSVIEKGQTVTLRCDPISGHDNLYWYRRVMGKEIKFLLHFVKESKQDESGMPNNRFLAERTGGTYSTLKVQPAELEDSGVYFCASSRGARRTEAFFGQGTRLTVV.